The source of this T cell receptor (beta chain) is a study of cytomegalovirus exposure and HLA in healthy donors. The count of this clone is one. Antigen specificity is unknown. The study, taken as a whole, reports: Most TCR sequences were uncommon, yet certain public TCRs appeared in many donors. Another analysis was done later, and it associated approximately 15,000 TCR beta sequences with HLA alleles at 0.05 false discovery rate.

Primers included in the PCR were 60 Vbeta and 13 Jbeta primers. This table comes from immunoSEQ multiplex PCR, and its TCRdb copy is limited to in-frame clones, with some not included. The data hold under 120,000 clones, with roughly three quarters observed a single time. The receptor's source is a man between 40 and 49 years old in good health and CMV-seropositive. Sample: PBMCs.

The CDR3 loop is CASSSRLGTDTQYF. The CDR3 nucleotides are TGTGCCAGCAGCTCCCGACTGGGCACAGATACGCAGTATTTT. The chain uses TRBV6-5 and TRBJ2-3, with no clear D. Germline CDR1 is MNHEY and CDR2 is SVGAGI. The CDR3 runs to 14 residues. The ends were cut back, 6 bases at V and 1 base at J, with 11 bases in the middle.